This TCR beta chain is from a study of blood T cell repertoires in COVID-19. Trimming removed 0 bases at V and 4 bases at J, with 11 bases between. Per germline, CDR1 LGHDT and CDR2 YNNKEL (reference sequence). The CDR3 spans 15 residues. Sequenced by immunoSEQ multiplex PCR; TCRdb stores in-frame clones only, minus some. Here the sample spans 250,000 to 350,000 clones, about nine tenths being singletons. The chain is built from TRBV3-1 (or the pseudogene TRBV3-2) and TRBJ2-3; D gene uncertain. Input material: PBMCs or T cells enriched from blood (not recorded which). This clonotype was sampled from a man between 60 and 70 years old who had recovered from COVID-19. In DNA form, the CDR3 reads TGTGCCAGCAGCCAAGATCAGTCGCCTTCAGATACGCAGTATTTT. Translated, it gives CASSQDQSPSDTQYF.